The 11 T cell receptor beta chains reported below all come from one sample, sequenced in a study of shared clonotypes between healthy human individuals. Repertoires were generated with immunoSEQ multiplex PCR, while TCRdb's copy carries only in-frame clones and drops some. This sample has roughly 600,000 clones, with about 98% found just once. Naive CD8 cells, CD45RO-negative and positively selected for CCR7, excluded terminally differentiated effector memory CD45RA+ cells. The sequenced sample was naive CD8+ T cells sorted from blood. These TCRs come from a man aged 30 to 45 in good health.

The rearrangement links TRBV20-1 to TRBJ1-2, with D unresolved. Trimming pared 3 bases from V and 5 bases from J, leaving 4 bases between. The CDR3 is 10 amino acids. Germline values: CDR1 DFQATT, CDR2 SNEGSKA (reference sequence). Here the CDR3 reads CSASQYGYTF. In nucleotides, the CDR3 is TGCAGTGCTAGTCAGTATGGCTACACCTTC.

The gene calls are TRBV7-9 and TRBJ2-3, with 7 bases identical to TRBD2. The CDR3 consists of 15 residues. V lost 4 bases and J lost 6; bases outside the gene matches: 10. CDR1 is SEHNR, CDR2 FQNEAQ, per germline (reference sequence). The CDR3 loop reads CASSSPRRETDTQYF. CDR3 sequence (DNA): TGTGCCAGCAGCTCCCCAAGGCGGGAGACGGATACGCAGTATTTT.

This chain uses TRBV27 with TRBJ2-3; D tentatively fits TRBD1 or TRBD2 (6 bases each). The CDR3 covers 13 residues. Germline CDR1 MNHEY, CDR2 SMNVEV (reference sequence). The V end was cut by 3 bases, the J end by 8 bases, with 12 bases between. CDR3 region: CASSFSGAGTQYF. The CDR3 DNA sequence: TGTGCCAGCAGTTTTTCGGGGGCGGGTACGCAGTATTTT.

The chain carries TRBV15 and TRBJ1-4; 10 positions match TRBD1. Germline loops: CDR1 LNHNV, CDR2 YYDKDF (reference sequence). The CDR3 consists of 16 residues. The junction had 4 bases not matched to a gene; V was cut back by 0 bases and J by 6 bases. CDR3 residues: CATSREGTGVDEKLFF. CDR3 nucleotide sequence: TGTGCCACCAGCAGAGAGGGGACAGGGGTTGATGAAAAACTGTTTTTT.

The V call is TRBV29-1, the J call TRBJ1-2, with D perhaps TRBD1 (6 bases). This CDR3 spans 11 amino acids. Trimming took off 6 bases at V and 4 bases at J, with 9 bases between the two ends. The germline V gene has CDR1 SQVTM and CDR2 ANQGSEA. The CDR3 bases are TGCAGCGTGCAGGGGCGCTATGGCTACACCTTC. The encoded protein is CSVQGRYGYTF. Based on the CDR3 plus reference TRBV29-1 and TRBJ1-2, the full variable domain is SAVISQKPSRDICQRGTSLTIQCQVDSQVTMMFWYRQQPGQSLTLIATANQGSEATYESGFVIDKFPISRPNLTFSTLTVSNMSPEDSSIYLCSVQGRYGYTFGSGTRLTVV.

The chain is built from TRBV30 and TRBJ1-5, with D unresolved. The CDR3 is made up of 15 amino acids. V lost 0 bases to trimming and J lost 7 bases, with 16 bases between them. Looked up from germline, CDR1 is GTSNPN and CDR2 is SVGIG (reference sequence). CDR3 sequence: CAWSVQNGGGQPQHF. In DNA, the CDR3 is TGTGCCTGGAGTGTACAGAACGGTGGAGGACAGCCCCAGCATTTT.

The CDR3 sequence: CASSLRSPYNEQFF. CDR3 DNA: TGCGCCAGCAGCTTGCGGTCCCCCTACAATGAGCAGTTCTTC. V gene TRBV5-1 combines with J gene TRBJ2-1; D is unclear. The CDR3 covers 14 residues. From germline, CDR1 is SGHRS and CDR2 YFSETQ. V was pared by 1 base and J by 2 bases, with 7 bases between.

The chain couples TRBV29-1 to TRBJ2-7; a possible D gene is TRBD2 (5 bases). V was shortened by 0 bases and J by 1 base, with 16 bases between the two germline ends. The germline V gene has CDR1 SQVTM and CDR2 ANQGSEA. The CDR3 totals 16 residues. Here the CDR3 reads CSVEDGEGVGSYEQYF. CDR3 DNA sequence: TGCAGCGTTGAAGATGGTGAGGGTGTAGGATCCTACGAGCAGTACTTC.

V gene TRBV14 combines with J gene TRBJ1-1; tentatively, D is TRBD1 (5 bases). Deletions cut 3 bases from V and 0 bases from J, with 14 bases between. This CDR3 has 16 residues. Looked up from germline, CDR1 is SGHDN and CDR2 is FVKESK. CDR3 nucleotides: TGTGCCAGCAGCCAGGGGCAGAACCTTATGAACACTGAAGCTTTCTTT. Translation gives CASSQGQNLMNTEAFF.

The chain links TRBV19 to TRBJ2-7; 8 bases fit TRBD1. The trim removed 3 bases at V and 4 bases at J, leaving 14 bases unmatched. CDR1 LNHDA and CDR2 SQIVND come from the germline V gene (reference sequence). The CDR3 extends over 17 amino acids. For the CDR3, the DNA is TGTGCCAGTAGTATCCTCCCATCGACAGGGGTCGGGTACGAGCAGTACTTC. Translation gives CASSILPSTGVGYEQYF.

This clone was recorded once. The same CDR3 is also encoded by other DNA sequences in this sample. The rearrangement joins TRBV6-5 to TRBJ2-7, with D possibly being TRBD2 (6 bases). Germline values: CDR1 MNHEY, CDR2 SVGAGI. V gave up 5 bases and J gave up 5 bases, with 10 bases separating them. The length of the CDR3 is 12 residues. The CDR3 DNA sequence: TGTGCCAGCAGTCCCGGACTAAACGAGCAGTACTTC. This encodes CASSPGLNEQYF.